A selection of T cell receptor beta chains follows, all from one sample in a study of blood T cell repertoires in COVID-19. Using immunoSEQ multiplex PCR, the repertoire was profiled, and TCRdb retains in-frame clones only, with some absent. Here the sample spans about 180,000 clones, approximately 80% being singletons. Sequenced sample: peripheral blood. The source is a human donor in a cohort sampled during active COVID-19. CDR3s include the opening cysteine and the closing phenylalanine or tryptophan. Fields, in order: V gene, clone size, CDR3 protein. The size entry is marked missing in some rows and otherwise reads once, few, many or a size class.

v_gene: TRBV3-1/TRBV3-2; abundance: .; CDR3aa: CASSQTVRQETQYF
v_gene: TRBV7-9; abundance: few; CDR3aa: CASSLSGVYGYTF
v_gene: TRBV4-1; abundance: once; CDR3aa: CASSQGLHVRDRWALGELFF
v_gene: TRBV30; abundance: few; CDR3aa: CAHGTQNTEAFF
v_gene: TRBV2; abundance: .; CDR3aa: CASTLWGDPPGNEQFF
v_gene: TRBV5-1; abundance: .; CDR3aa: CASSPGGGDTEAFF
v_gene: TRBV3-1/TRBV3-2; abundance: .; CDR3aa: CASSQKTGGVGNSPLHF
v_gene: TRBV11-2; abundance: .; CDR3aa: CASSQTWDQPQHF
v_gene: TRBV18; abundance: once; CDR3aa: CASSPQGTNGYTF
v_gene: TRBV10-3; abundance: .; CDR3aa: CAISESTSGYQETQYF
v_gene: TRBV18; abundance: few; CDR3aa: CASSPTGTSNTEAFF
v_gene: TRBV6-5; abundance: .; CDR3aa: CASREGINTEAFF
v_gene: TRBV12-3/TRBV12-4; abundance: .; CDR3aa: CASSPGGTGELFF
v_gene: TRBV5-1; abundance: .; CDR3aa: CASSLDPGDGYTF
v_gene: TRBV18; abundance: .; CDR3aa: CASSPPGQGSYEQYF
v_gene: TRBV11-2; abundance: .; CDR3aa: CASRRVGIAEAFF
v_gene: TRBV9; abundance: .; CDR3aa: CASSVGVGATEAFF
v_gene: TRBV19; abundance: .; CDR3aa: CASSMGRGRGAETQYF